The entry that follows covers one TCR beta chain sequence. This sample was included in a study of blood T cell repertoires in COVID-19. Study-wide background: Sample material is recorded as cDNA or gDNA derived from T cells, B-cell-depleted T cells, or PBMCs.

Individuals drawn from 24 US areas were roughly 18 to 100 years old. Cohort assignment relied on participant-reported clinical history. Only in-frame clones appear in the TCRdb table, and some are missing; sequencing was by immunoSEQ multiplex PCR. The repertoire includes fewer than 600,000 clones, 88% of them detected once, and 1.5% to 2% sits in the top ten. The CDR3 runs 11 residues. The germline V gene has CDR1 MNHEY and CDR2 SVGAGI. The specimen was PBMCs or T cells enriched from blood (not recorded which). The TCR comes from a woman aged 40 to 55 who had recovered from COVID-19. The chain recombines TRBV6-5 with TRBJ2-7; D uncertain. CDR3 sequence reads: CGVQAPYEQYF. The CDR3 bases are TGTGGGGTCCAGGCCCCCTACGAGCAGTACTTC.